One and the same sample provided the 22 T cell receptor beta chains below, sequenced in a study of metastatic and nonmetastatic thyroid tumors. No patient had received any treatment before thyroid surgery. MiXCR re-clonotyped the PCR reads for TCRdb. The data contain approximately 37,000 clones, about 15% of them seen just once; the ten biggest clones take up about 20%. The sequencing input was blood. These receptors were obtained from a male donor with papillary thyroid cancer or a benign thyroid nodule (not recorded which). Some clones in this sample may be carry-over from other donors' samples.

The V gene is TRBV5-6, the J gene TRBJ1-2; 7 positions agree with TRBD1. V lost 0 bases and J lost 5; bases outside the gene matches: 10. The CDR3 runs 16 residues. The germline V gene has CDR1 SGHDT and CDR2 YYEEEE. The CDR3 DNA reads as TGTGCCAGCAGCTTGGGACTCAACGAGGGGGCTTATGGCTACACCTTC. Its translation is CASSLGLNEGAYGYTF.

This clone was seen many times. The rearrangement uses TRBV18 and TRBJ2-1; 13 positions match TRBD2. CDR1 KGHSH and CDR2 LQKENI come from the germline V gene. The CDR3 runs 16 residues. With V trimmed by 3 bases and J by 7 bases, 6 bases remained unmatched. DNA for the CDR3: TGTGCCAGCTCACCCCCCGGGACTAGCGGGGAGAATGAGCAGTTCTTC. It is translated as CASSPPGTSGENEQFF.

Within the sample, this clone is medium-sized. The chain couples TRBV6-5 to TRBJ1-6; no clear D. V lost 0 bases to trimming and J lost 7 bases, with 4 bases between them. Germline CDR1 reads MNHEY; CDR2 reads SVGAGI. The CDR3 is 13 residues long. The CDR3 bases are TGTGCCAGCAGTTACTCGCCCAATTCACCCCTCCACTTT. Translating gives CASSYSPNSPLHF.

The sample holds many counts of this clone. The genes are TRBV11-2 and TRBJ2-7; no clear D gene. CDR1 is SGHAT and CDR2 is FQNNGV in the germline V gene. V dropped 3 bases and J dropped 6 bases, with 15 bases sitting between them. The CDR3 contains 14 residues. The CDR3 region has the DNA TGTGCCAGCAGCTTTTACAGTGAAGTAGGCGAGCAGTACTTC. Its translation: CASSFYSEVGEQYF.

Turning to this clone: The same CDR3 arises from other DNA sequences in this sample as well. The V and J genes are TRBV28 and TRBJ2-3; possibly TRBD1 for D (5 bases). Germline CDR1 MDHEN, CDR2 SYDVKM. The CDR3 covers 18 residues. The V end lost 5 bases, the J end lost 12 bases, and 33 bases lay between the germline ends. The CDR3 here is CASSPQQEPAAKRATQYF. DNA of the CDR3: TGTGCCAGCAGTCCGCAACAGGAACCGGCCGCCAAGCGTGCTACTCAGTATTTT.

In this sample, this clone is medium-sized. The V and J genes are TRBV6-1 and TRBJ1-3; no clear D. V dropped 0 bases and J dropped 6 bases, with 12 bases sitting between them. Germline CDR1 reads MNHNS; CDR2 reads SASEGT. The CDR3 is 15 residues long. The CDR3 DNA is TGTGCCAGCAGTGAAGCTTGGTCAAGGGCAAACACCATATATTTT. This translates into CASSEAWSRANTIYF.

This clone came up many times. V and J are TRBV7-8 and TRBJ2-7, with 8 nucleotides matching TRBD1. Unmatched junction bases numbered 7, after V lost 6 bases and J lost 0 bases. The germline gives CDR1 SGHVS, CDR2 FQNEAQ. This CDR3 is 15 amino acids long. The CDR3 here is CASRDSGTGSYEQYF. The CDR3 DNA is TGTGCCAGCAGGGATTCCGGGACAGGCTCCTACGAGCAGTACTTC.

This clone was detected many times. CDR3 DNA: TGTGCCAGCAGCGCAGGACTAGCGGCCCCGGTAGATACGCAGTATTTT. Protein sequence: CASSAGLAAPVDTQYF. The rearrangement joins TRBV5-4 to TRBJ2-3; 10 bases fit TRBD2. This CDR3 contains 16 residues. Germline V gene data show CDR1 as SGHNT and CDR2 as YYREEE (reference sequence). Germline trimming cut 4 bases from V and 5 bases from J; bases unmatched to any gene: 10.

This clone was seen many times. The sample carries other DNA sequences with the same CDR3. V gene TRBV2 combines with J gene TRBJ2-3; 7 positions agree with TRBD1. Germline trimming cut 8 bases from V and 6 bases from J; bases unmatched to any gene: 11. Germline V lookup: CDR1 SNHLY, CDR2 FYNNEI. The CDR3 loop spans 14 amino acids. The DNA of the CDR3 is TGTGCCAGCCGCGGCGACAGGGTCTCCGATACGCAGTATTTT. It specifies CASRGDRVSDTQYF.

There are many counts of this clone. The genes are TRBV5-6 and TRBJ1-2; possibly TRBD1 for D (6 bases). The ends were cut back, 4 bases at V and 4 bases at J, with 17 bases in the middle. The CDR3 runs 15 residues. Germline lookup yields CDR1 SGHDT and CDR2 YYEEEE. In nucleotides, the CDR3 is TGTGCCAGCAGCCGGGACATCCCCCCTATCTATGGCTACACCTTC. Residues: CASSRDIPPIYGYTF.

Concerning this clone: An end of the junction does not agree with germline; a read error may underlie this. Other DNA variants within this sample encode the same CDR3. The CDR3 DNA reads TGTGCAAGCAGTTACCCCAGGACGAGGGAGACCCAGTACTTT. This codes for CASSYPRTRETQYF. This chain joins TRBV6-2 or TRBV6-3 and TRBJ2-5, with D possibly being TRBD2 (5 bases). The CDR3 length is 14 residues. Germline V gene lookup returns CDR1 MNHEY and CDR2 SVGEGT.

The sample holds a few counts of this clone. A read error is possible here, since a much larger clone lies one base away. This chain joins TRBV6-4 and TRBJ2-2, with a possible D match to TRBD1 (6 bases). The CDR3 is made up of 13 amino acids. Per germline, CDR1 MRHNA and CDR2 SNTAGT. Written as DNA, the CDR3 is TGCGCCACTCTCAAGGGGGACCGCGGGGAGCTGTTTTTT. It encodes CATLKGDRGELFF.

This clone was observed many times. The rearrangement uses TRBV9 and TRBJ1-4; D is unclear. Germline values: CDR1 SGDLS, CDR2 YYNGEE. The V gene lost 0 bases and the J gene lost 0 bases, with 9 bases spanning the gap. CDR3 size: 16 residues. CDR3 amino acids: CASSVGRYATNEKLFF. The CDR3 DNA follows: TGTGCCAGCAGCGTAGGACGGTATGCAACTAATGAAAAACTGTTTTTT.

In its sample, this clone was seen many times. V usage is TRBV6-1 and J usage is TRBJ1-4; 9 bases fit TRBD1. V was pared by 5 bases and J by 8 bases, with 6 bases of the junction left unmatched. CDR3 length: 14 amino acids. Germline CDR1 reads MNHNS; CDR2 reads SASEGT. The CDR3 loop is CASSKGQGGEKLFF. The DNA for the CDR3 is TGTGCCAGCAGTAAGGGACAGGGTGGCGAAAAACTGTTTTTT.

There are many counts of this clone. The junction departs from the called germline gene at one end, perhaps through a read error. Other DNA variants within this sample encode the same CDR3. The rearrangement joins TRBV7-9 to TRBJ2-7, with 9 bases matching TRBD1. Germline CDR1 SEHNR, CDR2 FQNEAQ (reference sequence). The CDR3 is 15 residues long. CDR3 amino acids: CASSPRDRVTYGQYF. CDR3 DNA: TGTGCCAGCAGCCCCCGGGACAGGGTAACCTACGGGCAGTACTTC.

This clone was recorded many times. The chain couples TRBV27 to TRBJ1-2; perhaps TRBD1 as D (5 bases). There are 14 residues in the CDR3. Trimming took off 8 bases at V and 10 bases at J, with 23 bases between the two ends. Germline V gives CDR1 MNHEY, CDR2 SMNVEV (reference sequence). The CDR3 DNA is TGTGCCAGCGCCCCTCTCGGGGACCTTTTCGACTACACCTTC. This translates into CASAPLGDLFDYTF.

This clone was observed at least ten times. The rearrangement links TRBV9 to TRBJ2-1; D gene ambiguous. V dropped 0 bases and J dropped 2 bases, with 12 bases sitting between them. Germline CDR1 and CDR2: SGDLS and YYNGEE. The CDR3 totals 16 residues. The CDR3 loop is CASSVATGEPYNEQFF. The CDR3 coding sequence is TGTGCCAGCAGCGTAGCTACTGGGGAACCCTACAATGAGCAGTTCTTC.

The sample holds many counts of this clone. CDR3 loop: CASSQDPTTAATQHF. For the CDR3, the DNA is TGTGCCAGCAGCCAAGATCCGACCACGGCAGCGACCCAGCATTTT. The gene calls are TRBV3-1 and TRBJ1-5, with D unresolved. Trimming pared 0 bases from V and 11 bases from J, leaving 17 bases between. Per germline, CDR1 LGHDT and CDR2 YNNKEL (reference sequence). The CDR3 has 15 amino acids.

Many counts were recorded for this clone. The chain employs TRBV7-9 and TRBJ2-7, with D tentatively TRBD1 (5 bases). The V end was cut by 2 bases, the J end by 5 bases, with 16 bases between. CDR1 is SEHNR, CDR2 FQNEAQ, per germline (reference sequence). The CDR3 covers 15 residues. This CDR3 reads CASSLLLTAHNEQYF. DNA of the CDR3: TGTGCCAGCAGCTTACTGTTGACAGCCCACAACGAGCAGTACTTC.

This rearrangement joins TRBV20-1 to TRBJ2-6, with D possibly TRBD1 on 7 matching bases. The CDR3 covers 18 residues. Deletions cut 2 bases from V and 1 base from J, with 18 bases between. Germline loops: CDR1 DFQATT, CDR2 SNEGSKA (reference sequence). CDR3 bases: TGCAGTGCTAGATCTCTGGAGGGGGCAATATCTGGGGCCAACGTCCTGACTTTC. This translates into CSARSLEGAISGANVLTF.

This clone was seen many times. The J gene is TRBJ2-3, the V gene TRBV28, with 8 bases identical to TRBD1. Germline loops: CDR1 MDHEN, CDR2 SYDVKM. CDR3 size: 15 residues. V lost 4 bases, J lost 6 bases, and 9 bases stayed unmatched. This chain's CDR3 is CASSSTGVGGDTQYF. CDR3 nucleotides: TGTGCCAGCAGTTCGACAGGGGTGGGTGGGGATACGCAGTATTTT.

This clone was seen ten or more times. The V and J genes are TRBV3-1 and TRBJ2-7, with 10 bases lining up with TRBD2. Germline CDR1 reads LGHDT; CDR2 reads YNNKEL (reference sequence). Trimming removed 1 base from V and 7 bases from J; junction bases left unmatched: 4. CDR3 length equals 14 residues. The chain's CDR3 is CASSQVRSGGEQYF. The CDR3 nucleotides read TGTGCCAGCAGCCAAGTACGTAGCGGGGGGGAGCAGTACTTC.